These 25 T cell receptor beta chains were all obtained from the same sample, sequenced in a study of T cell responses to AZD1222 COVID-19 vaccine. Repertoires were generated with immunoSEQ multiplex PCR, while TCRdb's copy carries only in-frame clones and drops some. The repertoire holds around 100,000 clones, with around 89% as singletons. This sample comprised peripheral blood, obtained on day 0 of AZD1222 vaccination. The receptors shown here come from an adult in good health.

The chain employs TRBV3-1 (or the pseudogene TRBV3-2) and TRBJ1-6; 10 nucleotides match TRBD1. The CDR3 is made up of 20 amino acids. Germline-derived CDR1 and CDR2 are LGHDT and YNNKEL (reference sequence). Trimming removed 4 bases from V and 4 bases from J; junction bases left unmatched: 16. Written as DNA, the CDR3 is TGTGCCAGCAGCCTTTCCGGGACAGGGGCCTTGGCTCGATATAATTCACCCCTCCACTTT. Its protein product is CASSLSGTGALARYNSPLHF.

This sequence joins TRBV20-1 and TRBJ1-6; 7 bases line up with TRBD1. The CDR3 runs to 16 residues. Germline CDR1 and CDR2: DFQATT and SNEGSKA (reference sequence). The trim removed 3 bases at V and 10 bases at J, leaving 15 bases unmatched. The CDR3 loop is CSASPRGTGVGSPLHF. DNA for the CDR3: TGCAGTGCTAGTCCCAGGGGGACTGGTGTTGGATCACCCCTCCACTTT.

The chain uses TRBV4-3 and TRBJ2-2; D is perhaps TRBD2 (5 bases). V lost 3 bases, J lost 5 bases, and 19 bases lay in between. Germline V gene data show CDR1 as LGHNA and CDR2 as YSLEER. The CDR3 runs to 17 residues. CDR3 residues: CASSHEPGSRGTGELFF. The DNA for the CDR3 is TGCGCCAGCAGCCACGAACCGGGATCCCGAGGGACCGGGGAGCTGTTTTTT.

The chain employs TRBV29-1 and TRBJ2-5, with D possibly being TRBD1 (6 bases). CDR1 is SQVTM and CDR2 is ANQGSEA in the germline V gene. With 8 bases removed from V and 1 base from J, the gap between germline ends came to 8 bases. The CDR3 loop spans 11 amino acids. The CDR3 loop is CSWDIQETQYF. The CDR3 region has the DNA TGCAGCTGGGACATCCAAGAGACCCAGTACTTC.

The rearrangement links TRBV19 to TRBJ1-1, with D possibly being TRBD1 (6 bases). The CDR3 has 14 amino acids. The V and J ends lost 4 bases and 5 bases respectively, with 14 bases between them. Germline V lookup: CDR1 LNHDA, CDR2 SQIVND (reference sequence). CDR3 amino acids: CASSKSQGSTEAFF. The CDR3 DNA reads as TGTGCCAGTAGTAAGTCGCAGGGGAGTACTGAAGCTTTCTTT. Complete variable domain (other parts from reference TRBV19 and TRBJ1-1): DGGITQSPKYLFRKEGQNVTLSCEQNLNHDAMYWYRQDPGQGLRLIYYSQIVNDFQKGDIAEGYSVSREKKESFPLTVTSAQKNPTAFYLCASSKSQGSTEAFFGQGTRLTVV.

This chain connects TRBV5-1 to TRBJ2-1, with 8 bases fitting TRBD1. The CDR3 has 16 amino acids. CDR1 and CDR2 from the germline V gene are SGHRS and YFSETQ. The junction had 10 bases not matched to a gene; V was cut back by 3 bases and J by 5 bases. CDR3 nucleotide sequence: TGCGCCAGCAGCTCTCCAGACAGGGGCCTAGACAATGAGCAGTTCTTC. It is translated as CASSSPDRGLDNEQFF.

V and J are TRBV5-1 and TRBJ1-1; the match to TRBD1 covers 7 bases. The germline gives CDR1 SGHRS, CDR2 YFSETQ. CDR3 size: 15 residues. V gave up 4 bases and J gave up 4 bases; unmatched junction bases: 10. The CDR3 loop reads CASSKGGGGGTEAFF. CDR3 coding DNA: TGCGCCAGCAGCAAAGGGGGCGGTGGTGGCACTGAAGCTTTCTTT.

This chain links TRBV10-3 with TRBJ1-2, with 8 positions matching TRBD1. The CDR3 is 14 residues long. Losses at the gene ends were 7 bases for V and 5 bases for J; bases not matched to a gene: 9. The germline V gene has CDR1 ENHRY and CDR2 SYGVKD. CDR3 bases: TGTGCCATCACTGGACAGGGAGGGGCTTATGGCTACACCTTC. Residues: CAITGQGGAYGYTF.

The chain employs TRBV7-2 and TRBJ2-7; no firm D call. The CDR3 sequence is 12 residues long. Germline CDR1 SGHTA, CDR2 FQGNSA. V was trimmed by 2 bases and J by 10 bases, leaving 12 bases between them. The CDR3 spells CASSLMSGRQYF. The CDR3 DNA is TGTGCCAGCAGCTTAATGTCGGGCAGACAGTACTTC.

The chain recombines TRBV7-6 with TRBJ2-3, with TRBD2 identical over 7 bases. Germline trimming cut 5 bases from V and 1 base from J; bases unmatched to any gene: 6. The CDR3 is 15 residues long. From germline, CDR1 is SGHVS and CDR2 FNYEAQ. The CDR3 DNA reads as TGTGCCAGCAGCCCGGGACTAACTCGCACAGATACGCAGTATTTT. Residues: CASSPGLTRTDTQYF.

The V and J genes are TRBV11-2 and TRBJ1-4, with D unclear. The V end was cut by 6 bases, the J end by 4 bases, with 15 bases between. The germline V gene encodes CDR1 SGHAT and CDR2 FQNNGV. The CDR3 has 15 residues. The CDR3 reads CASRPSLRLNEKLFF. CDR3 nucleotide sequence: TGTGCCAGCAGGCCCAGCCTACGCCTTAATGAAAAACTGTTTTTT.

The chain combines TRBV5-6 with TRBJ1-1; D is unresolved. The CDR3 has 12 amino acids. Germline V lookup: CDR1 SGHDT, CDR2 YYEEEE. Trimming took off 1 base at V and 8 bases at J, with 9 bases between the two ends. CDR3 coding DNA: TGTGCCAGCAGCTTGAGACGGGGAGAAGCTTTCTTT. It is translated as CASSLRRGEAFF. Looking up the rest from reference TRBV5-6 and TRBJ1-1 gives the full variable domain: DAGVTQSPTHLIKTRGQQVTLRCSPKSGHDTVSWYQQALGQGPQFIFQYYEEEERQRGNFPDRFSGHQFPNYSSELNVNALLLGDSALYLCASSLRRGEAFFGQGTRLTVV.

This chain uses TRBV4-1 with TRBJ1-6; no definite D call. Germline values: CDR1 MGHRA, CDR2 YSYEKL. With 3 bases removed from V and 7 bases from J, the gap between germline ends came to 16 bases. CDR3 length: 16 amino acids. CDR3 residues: CASSQFPDKTNSPLHF. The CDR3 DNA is TGCGCCAGCAGCCAGTTCCCCGACAAGACCAATTCACCCCTCCACTTT.

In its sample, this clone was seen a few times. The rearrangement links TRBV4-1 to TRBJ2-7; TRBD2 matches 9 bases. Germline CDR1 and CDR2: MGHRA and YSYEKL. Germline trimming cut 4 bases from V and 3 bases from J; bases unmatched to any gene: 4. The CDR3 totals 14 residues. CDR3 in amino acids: CASSPGLANYEQYF. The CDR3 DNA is TGCGCCAGCAGCCCGGGACTAGCAAACTACGAGCAGTACTTC.

In nucleotides, the CDR3 is TGTGCCATCAGTGGACTGGGAGCGGGGGGCCCCACAGATACGCAGTATTTT. It codes for CAISGLGAGGPTDTQYF. J is TRBJ2-3 and V is TRBV10-3, with TRBD2 identical over 9 bases. Germline values: CDR1 ENHRY, CDR2 SYGVKD. This CDR3 comprises 17 residues. V lost 4 bases and J lost 2; bases outside the gene matches: 10.

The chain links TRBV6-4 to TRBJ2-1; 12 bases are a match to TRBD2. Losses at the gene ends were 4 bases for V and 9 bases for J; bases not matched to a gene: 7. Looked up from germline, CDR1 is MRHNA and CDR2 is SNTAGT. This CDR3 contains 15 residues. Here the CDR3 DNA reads TGTGCCAGCAGTGCGGCTAGCGGGGGGGTGGCTGAGCAGTTCTTC. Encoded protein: CASSAASGGVAEQFF.

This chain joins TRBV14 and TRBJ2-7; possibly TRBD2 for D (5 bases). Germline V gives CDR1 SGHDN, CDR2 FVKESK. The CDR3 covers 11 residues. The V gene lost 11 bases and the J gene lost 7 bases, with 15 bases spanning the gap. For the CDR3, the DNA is TGTGCCTCCGCCGGGATGGGGGAGCAGTACTTC. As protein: CASAGMGEQYF.

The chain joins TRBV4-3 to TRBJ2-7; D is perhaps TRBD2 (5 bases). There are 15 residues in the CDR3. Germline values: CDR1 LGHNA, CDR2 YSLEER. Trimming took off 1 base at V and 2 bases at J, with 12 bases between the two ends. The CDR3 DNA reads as TGCGCCAGCAGCCAAGGGGGTGCGGGCACCTACGAGCAGTACTTC. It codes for CASSQGGAGTYEQYF.

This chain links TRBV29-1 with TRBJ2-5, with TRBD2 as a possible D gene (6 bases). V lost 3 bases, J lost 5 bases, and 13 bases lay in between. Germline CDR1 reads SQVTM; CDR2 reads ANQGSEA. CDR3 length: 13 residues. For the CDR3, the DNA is TGCAGCGTTGATTTCCACGCGGGGGAGACCCAGTACTTC. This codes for CSVDFHAGETQYF.

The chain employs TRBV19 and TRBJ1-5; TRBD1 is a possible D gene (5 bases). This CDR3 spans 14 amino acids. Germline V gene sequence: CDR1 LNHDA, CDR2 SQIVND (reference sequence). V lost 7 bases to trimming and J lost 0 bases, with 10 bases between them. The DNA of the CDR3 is TGTGCCAGTATCGGGACGGGTAGCAATCAGCCCCAGCATTTT. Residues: CASIGTGSNQPQHF.

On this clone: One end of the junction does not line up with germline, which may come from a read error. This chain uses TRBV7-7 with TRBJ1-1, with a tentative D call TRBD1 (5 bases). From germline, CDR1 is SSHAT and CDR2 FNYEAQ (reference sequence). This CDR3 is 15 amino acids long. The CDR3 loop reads CASSLEWGTDTEAFF. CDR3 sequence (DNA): TGTGCTAGCAGCTTAGAATGGGGGACGGACACTGAAGCTTTCTTT.

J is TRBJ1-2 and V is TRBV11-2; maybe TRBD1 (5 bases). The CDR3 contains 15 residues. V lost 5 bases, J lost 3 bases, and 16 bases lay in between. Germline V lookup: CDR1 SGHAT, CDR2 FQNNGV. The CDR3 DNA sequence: TGTGCCAGCAGCGCTTACATGGGACTGGACTATGGCTACACCTTC. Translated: CASSAYMGLDYGYTF.

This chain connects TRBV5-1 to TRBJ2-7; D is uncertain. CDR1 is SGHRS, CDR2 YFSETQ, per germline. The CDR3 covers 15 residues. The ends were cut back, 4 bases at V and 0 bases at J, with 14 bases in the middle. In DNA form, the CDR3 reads TGCGCCAGCAGCCCGCAGTCCCAAAGCTCCTACGAGCAGTACTTC. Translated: CASSPQSQSSYEQYF.

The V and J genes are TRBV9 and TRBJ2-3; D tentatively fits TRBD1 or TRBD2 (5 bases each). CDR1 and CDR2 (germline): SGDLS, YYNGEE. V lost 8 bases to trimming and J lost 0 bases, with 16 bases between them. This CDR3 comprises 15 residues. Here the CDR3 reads CASTFRDRSTDTQYF. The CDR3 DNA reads TGTGCCAGTACCTTTAGGGACCGAAGCACAGATACGCAGTATTTT.

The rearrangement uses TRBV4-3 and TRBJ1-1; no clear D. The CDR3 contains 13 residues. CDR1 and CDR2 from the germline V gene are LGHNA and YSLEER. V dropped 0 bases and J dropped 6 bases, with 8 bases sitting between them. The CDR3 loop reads CASSQDVGSEAFF. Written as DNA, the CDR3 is TGCGCCAGCAGCCAAGATGTGGGATCTGAAGCTTTCTTT.